One T cell receptor (beta chain) is described in this entry. No antigen is known for it. The data stem from a study of molecular identifiers for immune sequencing clone quantification. Broader study findings: Clones with over 20 RNA copies captured over 98% of effector molecules but under 1% of naive ones.

Previously published methods and listed TCR primers were used for the bulk TCR libraries. TCRdb reprocessed the PCR reads with MiXCR, giving one entry per CDR3 protein. The sample consists of a few hundred thousand distinct CDR3 sequences, 20% to 25% of them appearing once. Naive CD8 T cells were FACS-sorted by CD8+CD4-CCR7+CD45RA+ markers. The material sequenced was naive CD8+ T cells from blood, with Jurkat cell RNA spiked in. Subset here: FACS-sorted CD8+CD4-CCR7+CD45RA+ naive T cells. The receptor's source is a human donor in good health. Some libraries in this study had Jurkat cell RNA spiked in.

The CDR3 protein is CASSVGTGYPYEQYF. CDR3 sequence (DNA): TGTGCCAGTAGTGTAGGGACAGGATACCCCTACGAGCAGTACTTC. The chain links TRBV19 to TRBJ2-7; TRBD1 matches 8 bases. Germline V gives CDR1 LNHDA, CDR2 SQIVND (reference sequence). The CDR3 loop spans 15 amino acids. The ends lost 5 bases at V and 2 bases at J; junction bases unmatched: 8. The entire variable domain, with the rest obtained from reference TRBV19 and TRBJ2-7, is as follows: DGGITQSPKYLFRKEGQNVTLSCEQNLNHDAMYWYRQDPGQGLRLIYYSQIVNDFQKGDIAEGYSVSREKKESFPLTVTSAQKNPTAFYLCASSVGTGYPYEQYFGPGTRLTVT.